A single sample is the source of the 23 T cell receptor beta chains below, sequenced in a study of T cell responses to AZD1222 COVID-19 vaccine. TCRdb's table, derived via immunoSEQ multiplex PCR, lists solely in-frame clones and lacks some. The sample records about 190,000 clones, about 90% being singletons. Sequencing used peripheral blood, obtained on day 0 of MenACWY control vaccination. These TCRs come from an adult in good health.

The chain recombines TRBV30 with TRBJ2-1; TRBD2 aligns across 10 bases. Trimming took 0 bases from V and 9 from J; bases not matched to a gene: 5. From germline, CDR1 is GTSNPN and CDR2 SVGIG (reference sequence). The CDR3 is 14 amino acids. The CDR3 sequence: CAWSVAGGQVEQFF. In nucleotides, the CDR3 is TGTGCCTGGAGTGTAGCGGGGGGGCAGGTTGAGCAGTTCTTC. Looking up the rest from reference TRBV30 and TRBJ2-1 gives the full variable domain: SQTIHQWPATLVQPVGSPLSLECTVEGTSNPNLYWYRQAAGRGLQLLFYSVGIGQISSEVPQNLSASRPQDRQFILSSKKLLLSDSGFYLCAWSVAGGQVEQFFGPGTRLTVL.

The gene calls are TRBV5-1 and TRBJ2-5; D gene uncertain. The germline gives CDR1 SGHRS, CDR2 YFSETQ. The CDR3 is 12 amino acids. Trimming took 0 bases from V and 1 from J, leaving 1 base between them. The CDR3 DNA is TGCGCCAGCAGCTTGGGCCAAGAGACCCAGTACTTC. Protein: CASSLGQETQYF.

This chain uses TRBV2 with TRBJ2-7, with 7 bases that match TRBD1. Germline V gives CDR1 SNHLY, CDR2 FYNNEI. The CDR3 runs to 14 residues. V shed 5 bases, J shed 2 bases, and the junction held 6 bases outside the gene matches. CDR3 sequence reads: CASSRGGGAYEQYF. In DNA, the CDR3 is TGTGCCAGCAGTCGAGGGGGCGGCGCCTACGAGCAGTACTTC.

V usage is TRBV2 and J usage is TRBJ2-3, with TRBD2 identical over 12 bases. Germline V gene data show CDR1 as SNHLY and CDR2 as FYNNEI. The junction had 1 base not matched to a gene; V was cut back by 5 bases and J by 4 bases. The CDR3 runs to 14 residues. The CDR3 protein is CASSLAGGSDTQYF. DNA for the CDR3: TGTGCCAGCAGTCTAGCGGGAGGGTCAGATACGCAGTATTTT.

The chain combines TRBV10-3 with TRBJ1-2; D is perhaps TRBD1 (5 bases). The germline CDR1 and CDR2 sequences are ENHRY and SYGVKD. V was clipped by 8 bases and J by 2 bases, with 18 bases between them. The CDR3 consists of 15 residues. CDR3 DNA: TGTGCCATCGGACGGCTGCGGGAGGGGAACTATGGCTACACCTTC. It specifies CAIGRLREGNYGYTF.

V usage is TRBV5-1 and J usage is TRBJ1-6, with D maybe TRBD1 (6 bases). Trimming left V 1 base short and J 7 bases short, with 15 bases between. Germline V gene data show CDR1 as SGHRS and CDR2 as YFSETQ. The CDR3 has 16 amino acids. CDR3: CASSLQGGTMNSPLHF. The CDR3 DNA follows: TGCGCCAGCAGCTTGCAAGGGGGAACGATGAATTCACCCCTCCACTTT.

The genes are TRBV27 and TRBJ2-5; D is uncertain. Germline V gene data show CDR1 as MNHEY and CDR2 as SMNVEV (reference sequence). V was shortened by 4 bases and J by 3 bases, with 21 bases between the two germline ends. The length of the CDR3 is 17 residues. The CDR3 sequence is CASSSRRSIRSKETQYF. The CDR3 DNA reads TGTGCCAGCAGTTCACGACGGTCAATAAGGTCCAAAGAGACCCAGTACTTC.

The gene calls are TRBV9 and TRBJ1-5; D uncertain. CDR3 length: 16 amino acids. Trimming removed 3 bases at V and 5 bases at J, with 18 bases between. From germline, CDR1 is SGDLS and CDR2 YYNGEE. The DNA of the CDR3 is TGTGCCAGCAGCGATTCCCCGGACCCAAGGGATCAGCCCCAGCATTTT. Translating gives CASSDSPDPRDQPQHF.

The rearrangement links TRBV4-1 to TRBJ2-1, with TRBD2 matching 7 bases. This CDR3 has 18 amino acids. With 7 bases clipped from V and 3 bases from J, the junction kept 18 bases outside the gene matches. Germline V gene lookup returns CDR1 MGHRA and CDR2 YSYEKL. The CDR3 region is CASTPRADVASGYNEQFF. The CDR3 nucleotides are TGCGCCAGCACCCCAAGAGCGGATGTGGCTAGCGGCTACAATGAGCAGTTCTTC.

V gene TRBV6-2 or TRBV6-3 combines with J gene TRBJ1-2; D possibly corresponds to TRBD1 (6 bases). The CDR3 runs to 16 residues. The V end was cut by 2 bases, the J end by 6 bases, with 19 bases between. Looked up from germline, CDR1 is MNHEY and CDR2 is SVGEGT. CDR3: CASSYPDRIPSDGYTF. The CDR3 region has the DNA TGTGCCAGCAGTTACCCCGACAGGATACCTTCGGATGGCTACACCTTC.

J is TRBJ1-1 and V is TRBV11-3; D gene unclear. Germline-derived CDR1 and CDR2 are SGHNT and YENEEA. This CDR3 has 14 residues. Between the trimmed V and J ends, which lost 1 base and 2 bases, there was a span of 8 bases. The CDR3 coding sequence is TGTGCCAGCAGCTTAGTCCCGGAAAACACTGAAGCTTTCTTT. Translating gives CASSLVPENTEAFF.

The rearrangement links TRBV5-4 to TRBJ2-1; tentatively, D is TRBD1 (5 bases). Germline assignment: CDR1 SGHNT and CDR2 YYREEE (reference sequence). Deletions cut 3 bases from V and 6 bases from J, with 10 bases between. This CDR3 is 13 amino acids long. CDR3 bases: TGTGCCAGCAGCTCCCAGGGTTCCAATGAGCAGTTCTTC. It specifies CASSSQGSNEQFF.

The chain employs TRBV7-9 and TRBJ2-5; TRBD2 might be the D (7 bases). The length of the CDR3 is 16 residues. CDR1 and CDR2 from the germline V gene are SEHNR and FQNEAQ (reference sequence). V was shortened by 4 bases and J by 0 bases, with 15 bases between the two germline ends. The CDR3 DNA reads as TGTGCCAGCAGCTCACGGGGGGCCTGGAACCAAGAGACCCAGTACTTC. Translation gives CASSSRGAWNQETQYF.

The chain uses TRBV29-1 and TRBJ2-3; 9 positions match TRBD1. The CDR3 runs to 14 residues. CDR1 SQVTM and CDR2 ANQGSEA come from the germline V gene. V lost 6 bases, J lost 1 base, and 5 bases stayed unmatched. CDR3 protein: CSVDTGGGTDTQYF. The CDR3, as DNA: TGCAGCGTAGATACAGGGGGCGGCACAGATACGCAGTATTTT.

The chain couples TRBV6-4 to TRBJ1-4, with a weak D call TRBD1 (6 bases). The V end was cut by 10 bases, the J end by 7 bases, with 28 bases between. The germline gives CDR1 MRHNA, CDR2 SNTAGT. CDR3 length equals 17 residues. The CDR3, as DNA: TGTGCCACGACTCTGGTAAGGGACGGCCAGGGGTGTGAAAAACTGTTTTTT. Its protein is CATTLVRDGQGCEKLFF.

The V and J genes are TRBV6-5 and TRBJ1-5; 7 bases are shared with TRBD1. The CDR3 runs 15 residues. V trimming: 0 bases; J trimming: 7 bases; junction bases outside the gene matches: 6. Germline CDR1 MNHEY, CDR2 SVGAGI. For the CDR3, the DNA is TGTGCCAGCAGTTACTCAGGGGGCGGGGGCCAGCCCCAGCATTTT. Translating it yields CASSYSGGGGQPQHF.

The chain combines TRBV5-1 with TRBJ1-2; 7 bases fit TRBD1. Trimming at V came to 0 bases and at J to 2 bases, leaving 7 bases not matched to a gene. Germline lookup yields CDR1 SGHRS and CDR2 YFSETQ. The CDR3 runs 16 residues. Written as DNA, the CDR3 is TGCGCCAGCAGCTTGGGGAACAGGGGCAGGAACTATGGCTACACCTTC. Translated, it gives CASSLGNRGRNYGYTF.

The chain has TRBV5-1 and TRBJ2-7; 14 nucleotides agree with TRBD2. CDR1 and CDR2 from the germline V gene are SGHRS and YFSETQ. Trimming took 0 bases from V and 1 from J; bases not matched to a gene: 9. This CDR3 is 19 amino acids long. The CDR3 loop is CASSLVSRGLAGVSYEQYF. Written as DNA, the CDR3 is TGCGCCAGCAGCTTGGTTTCTAGGGGACTAGCGGGAGTATCCTACGAGCAGTACTTC.

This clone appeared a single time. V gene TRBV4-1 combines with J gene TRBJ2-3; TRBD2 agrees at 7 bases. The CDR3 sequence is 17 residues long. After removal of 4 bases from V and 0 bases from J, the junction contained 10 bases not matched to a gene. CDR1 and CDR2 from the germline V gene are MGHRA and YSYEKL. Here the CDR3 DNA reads TGCGCCAGCAGCCCCATCGGGAGGACACTTAGCACAGATACGCAGTATTTT. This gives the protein CASSPIGRTLSTDTQYF.

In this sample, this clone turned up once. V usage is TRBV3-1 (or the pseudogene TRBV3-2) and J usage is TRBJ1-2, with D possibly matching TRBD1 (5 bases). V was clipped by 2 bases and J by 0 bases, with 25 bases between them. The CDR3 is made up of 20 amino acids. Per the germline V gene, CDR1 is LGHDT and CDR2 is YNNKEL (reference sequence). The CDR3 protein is CASSQFPRTLGGGSNYGYTF. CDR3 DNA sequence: TGTGCCAGCAGCCAATTCCCGCGGACCCTCGGGGGAGGATCTAACTATGGCTACACCTTC.

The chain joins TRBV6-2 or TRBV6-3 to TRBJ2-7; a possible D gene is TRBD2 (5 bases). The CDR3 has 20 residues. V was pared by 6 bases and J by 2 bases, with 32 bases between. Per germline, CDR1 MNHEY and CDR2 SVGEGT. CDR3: CASSQPRFAEASLFAYEQYF. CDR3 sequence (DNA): TGTGCCAGCAGCCAACCCAGGTTCGCGGAGGCATCCCTATTCGCCTACGAGCAGTACTTC.

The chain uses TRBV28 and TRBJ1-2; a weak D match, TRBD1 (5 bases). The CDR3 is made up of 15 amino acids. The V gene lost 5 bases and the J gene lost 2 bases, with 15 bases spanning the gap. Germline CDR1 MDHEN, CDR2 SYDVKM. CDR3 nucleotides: TGTGCCAGCAGTCCTCCGGGACTGAAGAACTATGGCTACACCTTC. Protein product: CASSPPGLKNYGYTF.

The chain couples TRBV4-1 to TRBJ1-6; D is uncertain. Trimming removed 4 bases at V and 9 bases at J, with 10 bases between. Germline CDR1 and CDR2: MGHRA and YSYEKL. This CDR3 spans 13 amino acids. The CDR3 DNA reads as TGCGCCAGCAGCCCCTTAGGACTTTCACCCCTCCACTTT. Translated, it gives CASSPLGLSPLHF.